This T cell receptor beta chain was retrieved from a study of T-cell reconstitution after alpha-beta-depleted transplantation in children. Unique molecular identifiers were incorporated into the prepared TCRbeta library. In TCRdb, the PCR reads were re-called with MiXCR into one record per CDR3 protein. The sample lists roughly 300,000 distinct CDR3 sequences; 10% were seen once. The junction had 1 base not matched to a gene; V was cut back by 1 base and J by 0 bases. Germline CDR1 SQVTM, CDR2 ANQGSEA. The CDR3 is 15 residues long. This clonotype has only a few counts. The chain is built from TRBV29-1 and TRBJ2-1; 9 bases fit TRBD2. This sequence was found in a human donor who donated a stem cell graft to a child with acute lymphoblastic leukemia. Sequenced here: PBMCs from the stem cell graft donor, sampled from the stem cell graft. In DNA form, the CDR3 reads TGCAGCGTTGAAGTTAGCGGGAGCTCCTACAATGAGCAGTTCTTC. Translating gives CSVEVSGSSYNEQFF.